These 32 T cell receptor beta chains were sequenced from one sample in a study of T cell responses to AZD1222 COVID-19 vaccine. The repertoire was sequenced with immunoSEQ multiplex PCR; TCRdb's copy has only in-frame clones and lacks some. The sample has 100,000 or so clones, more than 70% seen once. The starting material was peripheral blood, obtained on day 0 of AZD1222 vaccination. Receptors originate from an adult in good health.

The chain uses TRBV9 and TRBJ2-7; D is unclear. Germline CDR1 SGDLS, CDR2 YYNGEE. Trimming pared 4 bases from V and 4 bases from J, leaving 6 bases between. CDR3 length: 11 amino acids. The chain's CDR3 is CASSLGYEQYF. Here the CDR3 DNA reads TGTGCCAGCAGCCTCGGTTACGAGCAGTACTTC.

For the CDR3, the DNA is TGTGCCAGCAGCTTAGGCAGTAGCGGGGGTCCTAGCACAGATACGCAGTATTTT. Residues: CASSLGSSGGPSTDTQYF. V is TRBV7-2 and J is TRBJ2-3, with 9 bases aligning to TRBD2. Losses at the gene ends were 1 base for V and 0 bases for J; bases not matched to a gene: 8. The CDR3 sequence is 18 residues long. Germline CDR1 reads SGHTA; CDR2 reads FQGNSA.

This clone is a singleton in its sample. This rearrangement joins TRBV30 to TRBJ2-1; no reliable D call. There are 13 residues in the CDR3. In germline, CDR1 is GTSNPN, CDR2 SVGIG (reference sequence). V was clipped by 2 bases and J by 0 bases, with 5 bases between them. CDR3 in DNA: TGTGCCTGGAGTCATGGCTCCTACAATGAGCAGTTCTTC. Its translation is CAWSHGSYNEQFF.

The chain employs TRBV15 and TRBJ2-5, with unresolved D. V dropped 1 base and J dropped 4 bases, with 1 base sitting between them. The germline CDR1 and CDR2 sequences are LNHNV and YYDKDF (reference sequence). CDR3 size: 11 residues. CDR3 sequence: CATSRGETQYF. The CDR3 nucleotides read TGTGCCACCAGCAGAGGAGAGACCCAGTACTTC.

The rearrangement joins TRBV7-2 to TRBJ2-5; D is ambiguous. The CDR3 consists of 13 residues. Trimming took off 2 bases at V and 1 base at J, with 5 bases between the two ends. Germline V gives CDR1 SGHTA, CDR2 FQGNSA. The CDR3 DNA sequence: TGTGCCAGCAGCTTATGGGCCCAAGAGACCCAGTACTTC. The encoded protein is CASSLWAQETQYF.

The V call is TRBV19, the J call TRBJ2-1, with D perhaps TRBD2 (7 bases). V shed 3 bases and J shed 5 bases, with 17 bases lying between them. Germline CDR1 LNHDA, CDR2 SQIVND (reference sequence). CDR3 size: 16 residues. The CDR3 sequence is CASSMVSGGLNNEQFF. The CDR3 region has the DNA TGTGCCAGTAGTATGGTATCGGGGGGCCTTAACAATGAGCAGTTCTTC. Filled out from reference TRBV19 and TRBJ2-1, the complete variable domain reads DGGITQSPKYLFRKEGQNVTLSCEQNLNHDAMYWYRQDPGQGLRLIYYSQIVNDFQKGDIAEGYSVSREKKESFPLTVTSAQKNPTAFYLCASSMVSGGLNNEQFFGPGTRLTVL.

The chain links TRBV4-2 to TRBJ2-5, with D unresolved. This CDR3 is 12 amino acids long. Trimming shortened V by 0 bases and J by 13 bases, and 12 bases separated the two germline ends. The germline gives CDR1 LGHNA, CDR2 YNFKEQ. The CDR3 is CASSQDLSLRYF. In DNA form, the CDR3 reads TGTGCCAGCAGCCAAGACCTTAGCTTGAGGTACTTC.

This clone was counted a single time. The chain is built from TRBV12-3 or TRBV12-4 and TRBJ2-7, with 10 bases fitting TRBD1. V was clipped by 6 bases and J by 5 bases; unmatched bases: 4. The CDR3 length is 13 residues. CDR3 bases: TGTGCCAGCAGCAGGACAGGGGGACACGAGCAGTACTTC. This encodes CASSRTGGHEQYF.

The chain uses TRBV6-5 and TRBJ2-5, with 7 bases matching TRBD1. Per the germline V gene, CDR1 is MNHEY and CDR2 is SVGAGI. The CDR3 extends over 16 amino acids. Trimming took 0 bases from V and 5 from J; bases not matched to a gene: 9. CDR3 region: CASSYSVAHRGETQYF. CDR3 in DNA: TGTGCCAGCAGTTACTCGGTCGCCCACAGGGGTGAGACCCAGTACTTC.

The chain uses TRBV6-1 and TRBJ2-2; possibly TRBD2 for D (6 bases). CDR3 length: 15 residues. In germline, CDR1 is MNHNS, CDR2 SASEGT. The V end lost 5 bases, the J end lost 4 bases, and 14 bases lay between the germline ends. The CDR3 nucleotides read TGTGCCAGCAGTCCCTCGCGGGATCGCACCGGGGAGCTGTTTTTT. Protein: CASSPSRDRTGELFF.

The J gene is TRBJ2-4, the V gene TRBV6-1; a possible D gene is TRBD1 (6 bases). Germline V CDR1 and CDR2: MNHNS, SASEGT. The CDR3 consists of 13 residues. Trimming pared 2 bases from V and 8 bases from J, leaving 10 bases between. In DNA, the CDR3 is TGTGCCAGCAGTGAATCAGGGGTGTACATTCAGTACTTC. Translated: CASSESGVYIQYF.

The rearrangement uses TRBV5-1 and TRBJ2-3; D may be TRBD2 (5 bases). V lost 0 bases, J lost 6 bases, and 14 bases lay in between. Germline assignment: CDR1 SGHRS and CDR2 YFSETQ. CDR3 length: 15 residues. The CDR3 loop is CASSLVSPRVDTQYF. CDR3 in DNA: TGCGCCAGCAGCTTGGTGAGCCCGCGGGTCGATACGCAGTATTTT.

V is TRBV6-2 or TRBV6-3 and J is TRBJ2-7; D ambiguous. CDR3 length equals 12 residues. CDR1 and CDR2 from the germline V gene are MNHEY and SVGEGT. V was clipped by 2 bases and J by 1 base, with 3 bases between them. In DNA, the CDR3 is TGTGCCAGCAGTTACCCTTCCTACGAGCAGTACTTC. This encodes CASSYPSYEQYF.

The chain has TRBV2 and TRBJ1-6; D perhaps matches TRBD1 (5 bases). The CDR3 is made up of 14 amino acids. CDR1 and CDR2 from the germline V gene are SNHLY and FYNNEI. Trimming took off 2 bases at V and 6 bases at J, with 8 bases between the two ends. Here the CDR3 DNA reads TGTGCCAGCAGTGAATACAGGAGTAATTCACCCCTCCACTTT. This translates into CASSEYRSNSPLHF.

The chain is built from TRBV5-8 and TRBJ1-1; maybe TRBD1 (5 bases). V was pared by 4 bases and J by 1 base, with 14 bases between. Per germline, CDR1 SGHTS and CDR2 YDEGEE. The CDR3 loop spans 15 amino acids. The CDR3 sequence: CASSLGVGPNTEAFF. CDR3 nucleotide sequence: TGTGCCAGCAGCCTAGGGGTAGGGCCGAACACTGAAGCTTTCTTT.

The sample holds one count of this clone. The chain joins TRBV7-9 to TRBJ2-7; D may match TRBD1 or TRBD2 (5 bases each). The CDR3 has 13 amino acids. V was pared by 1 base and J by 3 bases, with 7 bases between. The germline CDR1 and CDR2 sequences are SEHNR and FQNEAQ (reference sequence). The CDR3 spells CASSLGGIYEQYF. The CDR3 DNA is TGTGCCAGCAGCTTAGGGGGGATCTACGAGCAGTACTTC.

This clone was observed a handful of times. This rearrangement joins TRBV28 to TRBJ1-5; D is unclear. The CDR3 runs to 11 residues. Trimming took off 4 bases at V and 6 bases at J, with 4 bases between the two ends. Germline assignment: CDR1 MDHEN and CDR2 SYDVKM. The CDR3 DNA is TGTGCCAGCAGTTCAGGTCAGCCCCAGCATTTT. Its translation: CASSSGQPQHF.

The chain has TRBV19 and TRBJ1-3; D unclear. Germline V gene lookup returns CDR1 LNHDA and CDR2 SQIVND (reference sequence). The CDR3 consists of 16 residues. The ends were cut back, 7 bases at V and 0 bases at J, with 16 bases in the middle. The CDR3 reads CASKVSAGLSGNTIYF. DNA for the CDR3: TGTGCCAGTAAGGTGTCGGCAGGACTCTCTGGAAACACCATATATTTT.

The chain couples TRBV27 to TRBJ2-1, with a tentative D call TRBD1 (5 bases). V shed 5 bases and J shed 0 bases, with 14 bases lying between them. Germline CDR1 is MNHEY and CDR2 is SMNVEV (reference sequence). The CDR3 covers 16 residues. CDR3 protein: CASSQRRQSSYNEQFF. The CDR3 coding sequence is TGTGCCAGCAGTCAACGTCGACAGAGCTCCTACAATGAGCAGTTCTTC.

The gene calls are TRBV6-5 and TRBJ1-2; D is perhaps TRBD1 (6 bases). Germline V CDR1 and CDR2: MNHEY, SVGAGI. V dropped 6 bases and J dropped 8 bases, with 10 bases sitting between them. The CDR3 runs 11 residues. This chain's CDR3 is CASSDDRGYTF. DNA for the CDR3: TGTGCCAGCAGCGACGACAGGGGCTACACCTTC.

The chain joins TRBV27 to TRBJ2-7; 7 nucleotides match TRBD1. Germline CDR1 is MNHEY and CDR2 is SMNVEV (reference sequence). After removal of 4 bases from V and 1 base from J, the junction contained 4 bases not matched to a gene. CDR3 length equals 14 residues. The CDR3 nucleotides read TGTGCCAGCAGTTCACGGACAGGTTCCTACGAGCAGTACTTC. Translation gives CASSSRTGSYEQYF.

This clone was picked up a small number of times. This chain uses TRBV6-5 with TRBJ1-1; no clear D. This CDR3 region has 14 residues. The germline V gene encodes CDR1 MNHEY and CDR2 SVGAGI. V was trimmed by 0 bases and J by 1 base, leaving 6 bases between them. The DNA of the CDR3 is TGTGCCAGCAGTTACTCGGAGAGGAACACTGAAGCTTTCTTT. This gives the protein CASSYSERNTEAFF.

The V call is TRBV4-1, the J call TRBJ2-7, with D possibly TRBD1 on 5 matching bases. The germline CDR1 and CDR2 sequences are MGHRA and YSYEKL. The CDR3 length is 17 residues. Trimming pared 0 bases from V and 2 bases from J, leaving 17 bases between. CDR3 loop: CASSQDMQVTVAYEQYF. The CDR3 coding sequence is TGCGCCAGCAGCCAAGATATGCAAGTGACAGTCGCCTACGAGCAGTACTTC.

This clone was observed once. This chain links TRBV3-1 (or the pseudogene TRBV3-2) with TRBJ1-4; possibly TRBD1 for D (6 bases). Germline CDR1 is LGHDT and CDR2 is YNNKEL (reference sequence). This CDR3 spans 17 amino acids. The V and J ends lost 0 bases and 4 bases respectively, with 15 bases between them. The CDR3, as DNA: TGTGCCAGCAGCCAAGATTTAGCGGGGGCACTTAATGAAAAACTGTTTTTT. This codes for CASSQDLAGALNEKLFF.

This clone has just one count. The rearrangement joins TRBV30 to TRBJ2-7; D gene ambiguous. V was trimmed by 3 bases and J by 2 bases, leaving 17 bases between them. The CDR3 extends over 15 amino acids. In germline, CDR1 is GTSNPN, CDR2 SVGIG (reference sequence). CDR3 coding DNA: TGTGCCTGGAGCCCCGGCATGTACATCCCCTACGAGCAGTACTTC. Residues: CAWSPGMYIPYEQYF.

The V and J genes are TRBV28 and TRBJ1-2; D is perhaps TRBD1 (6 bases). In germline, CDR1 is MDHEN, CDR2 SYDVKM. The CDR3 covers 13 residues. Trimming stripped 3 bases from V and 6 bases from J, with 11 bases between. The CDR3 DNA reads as TGTGCCAGCAGTTTCAGGGGAAAGAATGGCTACACCTTC. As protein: CASSFRGKNGYTF.

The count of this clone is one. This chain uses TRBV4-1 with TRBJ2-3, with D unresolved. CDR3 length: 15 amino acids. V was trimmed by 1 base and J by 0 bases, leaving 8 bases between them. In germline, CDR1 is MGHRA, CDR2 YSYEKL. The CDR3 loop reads CASSQAGPSTDTQYF. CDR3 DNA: TGCGCCAGCAGCCAAGCCGGGCCGAGCACAGATACGCAGTATTTT.

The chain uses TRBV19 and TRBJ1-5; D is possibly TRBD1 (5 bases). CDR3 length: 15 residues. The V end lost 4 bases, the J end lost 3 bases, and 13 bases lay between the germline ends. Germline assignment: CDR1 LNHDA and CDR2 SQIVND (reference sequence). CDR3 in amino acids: CASSKAGQDNQPQHF. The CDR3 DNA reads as TGTGCCAGTAGTAAGGCAGGACAAGACAATCAGCCCCAGCATTTT. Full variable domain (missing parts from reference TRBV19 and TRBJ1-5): DGGITQSPKYLFRKEGQNVTLSCEQNLNHDAMYWYRQDPGQGLRLIYYSQIVNDFQKGDIAEGYSVSREKKESFPLTVTSAQKNPTAFYLCASSKAGQDNQPQHFGDGTRLSIL.

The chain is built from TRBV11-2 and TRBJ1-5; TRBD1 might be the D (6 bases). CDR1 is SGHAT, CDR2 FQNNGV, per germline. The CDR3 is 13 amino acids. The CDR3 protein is CATTRQGSQPQHF. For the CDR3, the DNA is TGTGCTACCACTAGGCAGGGGAGTCAGCCCCAGCATTTT.

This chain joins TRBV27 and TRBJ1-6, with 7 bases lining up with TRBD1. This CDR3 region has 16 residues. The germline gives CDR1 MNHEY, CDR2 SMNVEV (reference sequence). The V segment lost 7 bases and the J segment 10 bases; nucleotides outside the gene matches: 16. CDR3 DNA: TGTGCCAGCAAATCTTCCTCAGGGGGTCTCCCCTCACCCCTCCACTTT. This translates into CASKSSSGGLPSPLHF.

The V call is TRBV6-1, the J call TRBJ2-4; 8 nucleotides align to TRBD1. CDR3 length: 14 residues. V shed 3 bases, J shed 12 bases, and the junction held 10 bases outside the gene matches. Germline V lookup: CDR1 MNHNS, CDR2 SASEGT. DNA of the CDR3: TGTGCCAGCAGTGACCAGGGGGCTCAAGAACCTCAGTACTTC. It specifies CASSDQGAQEPQYF.

CDR3 sequence reads: CASSWTGTRLYEQYF. The CDR3 nucleotides read TGCGCCAGCAGCTGGACCGGGACACGGCTCTACGAGCAGTACTTC. The gene calls are TRBV5-1 and TRBJ2-7, with a weak D call TRBD1 (6 bases). Trimming stripped 3 bases from V and 3 bases from J, with 16 bases between. This CDR3 spans 15 amino acids. CDR1 SGHRS and CDR2 YFSETQ come from the germline V gene.